A single sample is the source of the 26 T cell receptor beta chains below, sequenced in a study of breast tumors, draining lymph nodes, adjacent tissues. The lymph nodes were axillary draining lymph nodes from breast cancer patients. TCRdb reprocessed the multiplex PCR reads with MiXCR, giving one entry per CDR3 protein. The sample has about 230,000 distinct CDR3 sequences, about 30% seen once. Sequencing was performed on axillary lymph node tissue. The receptors were sampled from a female donor with breast cancer. Some clones in this sample may be carry-over from other donors' samples.

The sample holds a few counts of this clonotype. This chain connects TRBV14 to TRBJ1-3; 10 bases match TRBD1. Germline V gene data show CDR1 as SGHDN and CDR2 as FVKESK. This CDR3 comprises 13 residues. The ends lost 6 bases at V and 7 bases at J; junction bases unmatched: 3. Here the CDR3 reads CASSTTGGNTIYF. The CDR3 DNA reads TGTGCCAGCAGTACGACAGGGGGCAACACCATATATTTT. The complete variable domain, with remaining parts taken from reference TRBV14 and TRBJ1-3, reads EAGVTQFPSHSVIEKGQTVTLRCDPISGHDNLYWYRRVMGKEIKFLLHFVKESKQDESGMPNNRFLAERTGGTYSTLKVQPAELEDSGVYFCASSTTGGNTIYFGEGSWLTVV.

A remark on this clonotype: Since a much larger clone is just one base distant, this may be a read error. The chain has TRBV6-5 and TRBJ2-2; D is possibly TRBD1 or TRBD2 (6 bases each). This CDR3 region has 17 residues. CDR1 is MNHEY and CDR2 is SVGAGI in the germline V gene. Here the CDR3 reads CASSDSRRGSGGGELFF. The CDR3 nucleotides read TGTGCCAGCAGTGACTCGAGGAGGGGGTCTGGTGGCGGGGAGCTGTTTTTT.

Ten or more counts support this clonotype. The chain uses TRBV7-2 and TRBJ2-3, with D unclear. The V end lost 4 bases, the J end lost 7 bases, and 6 bases lay between the germline ends. This CDR3 has 11 residues. Germline V gene sequence: CDR1 SGHTA, CDR2 FQGNSA. In nucleotides, the CDR3 is TGTGCCAGCAGCTCCCCCTATACGCAGTATTTT. It is translated as CASSSPYTQYF.

This clonotype has at least ten counts. This chain uses TRBV7-9 with TRBJ2-7, with 8 bases aligning to TRBD2. The CDR3 extends over 16 amino acids. V dropped 3 bases and J dropped 5; count of bases not matched to a gene: 12. From germline, CDR1 is SEHNR and CDR2 FQNEAQ (reference sequence). CDR3 sequence: CASSLGKAGARNEQYF. The DNA for the CDR3 is TGTGCCAGCAGCTTGGGCAAAGCGGGAGCGAGGAACGAGCAGTACTTC.

The sample holds many counts of this clonotype. J is TRBJ2-1 and V is TRBV7-9, with TRBD2 identical over 7 bases. CDR3 size: 15 residues. V gave up 2 bases and J gave up 6 bases; unmatched junction bases: 7. Germline CDR1 SEHNR, CDR2 FQNEAQ (reference sequence). CDR3 nucleotides: TGTGCCAGCAGCTTACTAGCGGACTACTCCAATGAGCAGTTCTTC. It codes for CASSLLADYSNEQFF.

This clonotype was detected many times. The chain employs TRBV5-1 and TRBJ2-3; D uncertain. The V gene lost 0 bases and the J gene lost 0 bases, with 11 bases spanning the gap. The CDR3 length is 16 residues. Germline V gene lookup returns CDR1 SGHRS and CDR2 YFSETQ. For the CDR3, the DNA is TGCGCCAGCAGCTTGGTAGCAGGCCAGAGCACAGATACGCAGTATTTT. Its translation: CASSLVAGQSTDTQYF.

This clonotype has at least ten counts. The chain combines TRBV18 with TRBJ2-2; the D is unclear. This CDR3 is built from 13 residues. Trimming pared 6 bases from V and 6 bases from J, leaving 11 bases between. Germline CDR1 KGHSH, CDR2 LQKENI. The CDR3 region is CASSDVDPGELFF. In DNA form, the CDR3 reads TGTGCCAGCTCTGATGTTGATCCCGGGGAGCTGTTTTTT. Together with reference TRBV18 and TRBJ2-2, the CDR3 gives the full variable domain: NAGVMQNPRHLVRRRGQEARLRCSPMKGHSHVYWYRQLPEEGLKFMVYLQKENIIDESGMPKERFSAEFPKEGPSILRIQQVVRGDSAAYFCASSDVDPGELFFGEGSRLTVL.

On this clonotype: A much larger clone lies one base from this, so it may be a read error. V and J are TRBV5-8 and TRBJ2-2; 10 bases agree with TRBD1. The CDR3 has 15 residues. Germline lookup yields CDR1 SGHTS and CDR2 YDEGEE. The V and J ends lost 2 bases and 9 bases, in that order; junction bases with no gene match: 7. The CDR3 DNA reads as TGTGCCAGCAGCTTTGGGACAGGGGAAATCTGGGAGCTGTTTTTT. Its protein product is CASSFGTGEIWELFF.

This clonotype was seen many times. Here the CDR3 DNA reads TGCAGTGCTCTTGCCGGGGGCAGCAATCAGCCCCAGCATTTT. Encoded protein: CSALAGGSNQPQHF. The chain has TRBV20-1 and TRBJ1-5; weak D call: TRBD1 (6 bases). The V gene's germline CDR1 is DFQATT and CDR2 SNEGSKA (reference sequence). The CDR3 totals 14 residues. The V end was cut by 5 bases, the J end by 1 base, with 12 bases between.

At least ten counts were recorded for this clonotype. The rearrangement joins TRBV28 to TRBJ1-3; D not resolved. The CDR3 contains 15 residues. The V end lost 2 bases, the J end lost 0 bases, and 8 bases lay between the germline ends. CDR1 is MDHEN and CDR2 is SYDVKM in the germline V gene. DNA of the CDR3: TGTGCCAGCAGTTTACCTATTTCCTCTGGAAACACCATATATTTT. It encodes CASSLPISSGNTIYF.

This clonotype showed up just a few times. A much larger clone lies one base from this, so it may be a read error. This rearrangement joins TRBV6-5 to TRBJ2-1; TRBD2 is a possible D gene (5 bases). The CDR3 loop spans 15 amino acids. V was shortened by 5 bases and J by 0 bases, with 11 bases between the two germline ends. CDR1 MNHEY and CDR2 SVGAGI come from the germline V gene. The CDR3 protein is CASSHDYRSYNEQFF. The CDR3 DNA sequence: TGTGCCAGCAGTCACGACTACCGCTCCTACAATGAGCAGTTCTTC.

This chain uses TRBV7-2 with TRBJ2-3; 8 bases line up with TRBD2. CDR1 and CDR2 from the germline V gene are SGHTA and FQGNSA. V was clipped by 1 base and J by 5 bases; unmatched bases: 11. CDR3 length equals 17 residues. This CDR3 reads CASSLEGWSGRGDTQYF. CDR3 coding DNA: TGTGCCAGCAGCTTAGAGGGGTGGAGCGGGAGAGGAGATACGCAGTATTTT. The full variable domain, rest sourced from reference TRBV7-2 and TRBJ2-3, is GAGVSQSPSNKVTEKGKDVELRCDPISGHTALYWYRQSLGQGLEFLIYFQGNSAPDKSGLPSDRFSAERTGGSVSTLTIQRTQQEDSAVYLCASSLEGWSGRGDTQYFGPGTRLTVL.

The table lists this clonotype with many counts. The J gene is TRBJ2-7, the V gene TRBV4-1, with TRBD1 identical over 7 bases. V shed 0 bases, J shed 1 base, and the junction held 9 bases outside the gene matches. This CDR3 spans 17 amino acids. Germline V gene lookup returns CDR1 MGHRA and CDR2 YSYEKL. CDR3 bases: TGCGCCAGCAGCCAAGAGATACGCAGGGGGTTGTCCTACGAGCAGTACTTC. Translation gives CASSQEIRRGLSYEQYF.

Many counts were recorded for this clonotype. This rearrangement joins TRBV11-3 to TRBJ2-7, with 9 nucleotides matching TRBD1. This CDR3 has 15 amino acids. In germline, CDR1 is SGHNT, CDR2 YENEEA. V shed 4 bases, J shed 5 bases, and the junction held 9 bases outside the gene matches. DNA for the CDR3: TGTGCCAGCAGCTCTAGGGGGACAGGGTCGGACGAGCAGTACTTC. This translates into CASSSRGTGSDEQYF.

This clonotype appeared once. The CDR3 does not close with the conserved phenylalanine or tryptophan, likely indicating a read error. The CDR3 nucleotides are TGCAGTGCCAGGACAGGGGTGAATCAGCCCCAGCATGGT. It encodes CSARTGVNQPQHG. The chain carries TRBV20-1 and TRBJ1-5, with 9 bases lining up with TRBD1. CDR3 length: 13 amino acids. J gave up 4 bases and V 6 bases, and 4 bases lay outside the gene matches. In germline, CDR1 is DFQATT, CDR2 SNEGSKA (reference sequence).

V usage is TRBV29-1 and J usage is TRBJ2-3; D is unclear. In germline, CDR1 is SQVTM, CDR2 ANQGSEA. The CDR3 length is 13 residues. V lost 8 bases to trimming and J lost 1 base, with 13 bases between them. The CDR3 DNA reads TGCAGCTTGTTGGGTCGCGGCACAGATACGCAGTATTTT. Translation gives CSLLGRGTDTQYF.

This clonotype was seen repeatedly, ten times or more. CDR3 residues: CASTTDLYEQYF. The CDR3 DNA is TGTGCCAGCACCACGGACCTCTACGAGCAGTACTTC. The gene calls are TRBV7-9 and TRBJ2-7, with D uncertain. This CDR3 region has 12 residues. Deletions cut 7 bases from V and 3 bases from J, with 10 bases between. Germline loops: CDR1 SEHNR, CDR2 FQNEAQ (reference sequence).

Only a few counts were recorded for this clonotype. A much larger clone lies a single base off, so this may be a read error. The V gene is TRBV12-3 or TRBV12-4, the J gene TRBJ1-3; 7 bases map to TRBD1. The CDR3 length is 14 residues. This CDR3 is CVSSLSEGAATIYF. The DNA of the CDR3 is TGTGTCAGCAGTTTAAGCGAGGGGGCGGCCACCATATATTTT.

This clonotype was observed many times. The CDR3 region is CATSAGGALETQYF. In DNA form, the CDR3 reads TGTGCCACCAGTGCTGGGGGGGCGCTGGAGACCCAGTACTTC. This rearrangement joins TRBV24-1 to TRBJ2-5; perhaps TRBD2 as D (7 bases). The CDR3 runs to 14 residues. Trimming left V 5 bases short and J 5 bases short, with 14 bases between. Germline CDR1 KGHDR, CDR2 SFDVKD.

This clonotype appeared many times. This chain links TRBV6-1 with TRBJ1-5, with 7 bases fitting TRBD1. With V trimmed by 6 bases and J by 6 bases, 8 bases remained unmatched. The germline CDR1 and CDR2 sequences are MNHNS and SASEGT. The CDR3 extends over 14 amino acids. The CDR3 DNA sequence: TGTGCCAGCAGACGGAAGGGGGCCGCTCAGCCCCAGCATTTT. Translating it yields CASRRKGAAQPQHF.

About this clonotype itself: Given a much more abundant clone one base away, this may be a read error. The V gene is TRBV5-1, the J gene TRBJ2-6; a weak D match, TRBD2 (7 bases). Germline CDR1 reads SGHRS; CDR2 reads YFSETQ. The CDR3 consists of 15 residues. CDR3 in amino acids: CASSLATRGANALTF. The CDR3 DNA reads as TGCGCCAGCAGCTTGGCCACTCGGGGGGCCAACGCCCTGACTTTC.

For this clonotype: Relative to the germline gene, one junction end is altered; a read error may explain this. The chain has TRBV7-7 and TRBJ2-1, with 9 bases fitting TRBD1. From germline, CDR1 is SSHAT and CDR2 FNYEAQ (reference sequence). The length of the CDR3 is 14 residues. The CDR3 reads CATPPDRGYSEQFF. Written as DNA, the CDR3 is TGTGCTACCCCTCCGGACAGGGGCTACAGTGAGCAGTTCTTC.

A note on this clonotype: A read error may explain this, as a much larger clone is one base away. The chain combines TRBV12-3 or TRBV12-4 with TRBJ1-1; D ambiguous. Trimming removed 8 bases at V and 4 bases at J, with 14 bases between. This CDR3 has 13 amino acids. The CDR3 spells CASGSGRITEAFF. CDR3 bases: TGTGCCAGCGGATCTGGACGGATCACTGAAGCTTTCTTT.

This clonotype was found many times. CDR3 sequence reads: CASSQAPSAGITGELFF. CDR3 coding DNA: TGCGCCAGCAGCCAAGCCCCTTCGGCGGGAATTACCGGGGAGCTGTTTTTT. This chain connects TRBV4-1 to TRBJ2-2; weak D call: TRBD2 (6 bases). The V gene's germline CDR1 is MGHRA and CDR2 YSYEKL. Trimming removed 1 base from V and 5 bases from J, with 17 bases in between. The CDR3 is made up of 17 amino acids.

The V and J genes are TRBV19 and TRBJ1-5; maybe TRBD1 (6 bases). CDR1 and CDR2 (germline): LNHDA, SQIVND (reference sequence). Trimming shortened V by 3 bases and J by 11 bases, and 17 bases separated the two germline ends. The CDR3 runs to 14 residues. The CDR3 DNA reads as TGTGCCAGTAGTATCGGGGAGGGACAAGAGACCCAGCATTTT. Protein: CASSIGEGQETQHF. The full variable domain, completed using reference TRBV19 and TRBJ1-5, is DGGITQSPKYLFRKEGQNVTLSCEQNLNHDAMYWYRQDPGQGLRLIYYSQIVNDFQKGDIAEGYSVSREKKESFPLTVTSAQKNPTAFYLCASSIGEGQETQHFGDGTRLSIL.

The rearrangement joins TRBV20-1 to TRBJ2-5; the D gene is possibly TRBD2 (5 bases). The ends were cut back, 1 base at V and 10 bases at J, with 13 bases in the middle. Germline CDR1 DFQATT, CDR2 SNEGSKA (reference sequence). CDR3 length: 12 amino acids. CDR3 coding DNA: TGCAGTGCTAGAGGGATTTGCCGGGGCCAGTACTTC. Translation: CSARGICRGQYF.